This T cell receptor beta chain was observed in a study of blood T cell repertoires in COVID-19. Turning to the study itself: Collection of acute and convalescent COVID-19 samples took place in the United States, Italy and Spain. The analysed material was cDNA or gDNA that came from T cells, B-cell-depleted T cells, or PBMCs.

Authors' methods: Estimation of nucleated cell counts relied on the amplification of reference gene primers. Data came from immunoSEQ multiplex PCR; TCRdb stores just in-frame clones and leaves some out. V, J and clone size derive from that table, while D and trimming were established from the DNA sequence. The sample holds 56,000 or so clones, about 90% seen once. The specimen sequenced was peripheral blood. The clonotype was recovered from an elderly woman with active COVID-19.

The CDR3 is CASSTGTGVQPQHF. The CDR3 nucleotides read TGTGCCAGTAGTACCGGGACAGGGGTCCAGCCCCAGCATTTT. J is TRBJ1-5 and V is TRBV19; 10 bases are a match to TRBD1. The CDR3 has 14 residues. Germline V CDR1 and CDR2: LNHDA, SQIVND (reference sequence). V trimming: 4 bases; J trimming: 7 bases; junction bases outside the gene matches: 4.